This TCR beta chain is drawn from a study of a mutant IDH1 vaccine in newly diagnosed glioma. Looking at the study overall: Beginning 4-6 weeks after radiotherapy alone, or with temozolomide cycles, vaccination took place. Of the patients given treatment, 62.5% were male and 37.5% were female, and a mean age of roughly 40 years was recorded.

On this clone itself: Its antigen is still unknown.

Regarding the study as a whole: Patients mounted vaccine-induced immune responses in roughly 93% of cases.

The CDR3 has 14 amino acids. Germline values: CDR1 MNHNS, CDR2 SASEGT. V lost 4 bases and J lost 5, with 11 bases in between. Sequenced by immunoSEQ multiplex PCR; TCRdb stores in-frame clones only, minus some. The data show over 45,000 clones, with roughly 92% seen just once and less than 2.5% held by the top ten. The sample's time point: week 35, safety follow-up. A single vaccine dose contained 300 ug of mutant IDH1 20-mer peptide, and topical imiquimod was used with it. Donors' newly diagnosed IDH1-mutant WHO grade 3 or 4 astrocytomas lacked nuclear ATRX. The sequencing here drew on PBMCs, taken from a glioma patient whose treatment included an IDH1 peptide vaccine. This chain joins TRBV6-1 and TRBJ1-4; no clear D. The TCR originated in a man between 45 and 60 years old with glioma. The CDR3 reads CASSVGFQNEKLFF. CDR3 coding DNA: TGTGCCAGCAGTGTAGGCTTCCAAAATGAAAAACTGTTTTTT.